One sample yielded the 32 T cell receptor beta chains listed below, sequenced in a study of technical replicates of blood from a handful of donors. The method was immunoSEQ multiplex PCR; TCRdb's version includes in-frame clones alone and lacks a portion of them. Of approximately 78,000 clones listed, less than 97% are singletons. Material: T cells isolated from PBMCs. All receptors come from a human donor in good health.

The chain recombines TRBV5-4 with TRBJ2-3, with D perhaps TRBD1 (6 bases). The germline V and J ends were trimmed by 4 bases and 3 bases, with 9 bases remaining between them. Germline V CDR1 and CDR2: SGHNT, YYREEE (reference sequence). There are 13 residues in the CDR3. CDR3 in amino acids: CASSRDRTDTQYF. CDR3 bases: TGTGCCAGCAGCAGAGACAGGACAGATACGCAGTATTTT.

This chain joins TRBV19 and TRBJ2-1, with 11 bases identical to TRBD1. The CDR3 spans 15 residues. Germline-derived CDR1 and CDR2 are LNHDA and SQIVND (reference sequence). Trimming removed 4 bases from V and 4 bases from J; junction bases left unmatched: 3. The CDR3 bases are TGTGCCAGTAGTACGGGACAGGGGGGATACAATGAGCAGTTCTTC. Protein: CASSTGQGGYNEQFF. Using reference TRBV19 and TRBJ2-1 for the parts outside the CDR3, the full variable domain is DGGITQSPKYLFRKEGQNVTLSCEQNLNHDAMYWYRQDPGQGLRLIYYSQIVNDFQKGDIAEGYSVSREKKESFPLTVTSAQKNPTAFYLCASSTGQGGYNEQFFGPGTRLTVL.

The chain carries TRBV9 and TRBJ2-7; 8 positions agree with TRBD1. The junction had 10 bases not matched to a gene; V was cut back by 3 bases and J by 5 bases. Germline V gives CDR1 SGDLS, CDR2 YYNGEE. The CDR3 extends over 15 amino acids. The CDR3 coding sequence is TGTGCCAGCAGCGCAGAGGGGACAGGCCCCCACGAGCAGTACTTC. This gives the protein CASSAEGTGPHEQYF.

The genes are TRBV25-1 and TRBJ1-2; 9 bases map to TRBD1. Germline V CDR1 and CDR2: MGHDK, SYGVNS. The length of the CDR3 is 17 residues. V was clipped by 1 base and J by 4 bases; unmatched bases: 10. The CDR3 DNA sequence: TGTGCCAGCAGTGAATTTGGGACAGGGTCTCGTTTCTATGGCTACACCTTC. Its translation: CASSEFGTGSRFYGYTF.

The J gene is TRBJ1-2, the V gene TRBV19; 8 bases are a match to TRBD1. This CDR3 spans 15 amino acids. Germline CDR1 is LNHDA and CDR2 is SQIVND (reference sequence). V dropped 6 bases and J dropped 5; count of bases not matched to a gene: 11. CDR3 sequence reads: CASRLETGVIYGYTF. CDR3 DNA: TGTGCCAGTAGACTGGAGACAGGGGTGATTTATGGCTACACCTTC.

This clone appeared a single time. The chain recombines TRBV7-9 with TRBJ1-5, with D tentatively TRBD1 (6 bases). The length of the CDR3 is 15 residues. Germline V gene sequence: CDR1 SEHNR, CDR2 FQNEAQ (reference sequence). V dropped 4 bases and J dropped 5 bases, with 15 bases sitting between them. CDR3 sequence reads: CASSSTRGRDQPQHF. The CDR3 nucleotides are TGTGCCAGCAGCTCCACGAGGGGGAGGGATCAGCCCCAGCATTTT.

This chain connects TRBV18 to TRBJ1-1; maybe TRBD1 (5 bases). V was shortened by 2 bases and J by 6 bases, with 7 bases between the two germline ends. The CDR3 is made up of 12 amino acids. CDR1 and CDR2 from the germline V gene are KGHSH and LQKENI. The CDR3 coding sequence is TGTGCCAGCTCACCAGGGGGGGCTGAAGCTTTCTTT. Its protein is CASSPGGAEAFF.

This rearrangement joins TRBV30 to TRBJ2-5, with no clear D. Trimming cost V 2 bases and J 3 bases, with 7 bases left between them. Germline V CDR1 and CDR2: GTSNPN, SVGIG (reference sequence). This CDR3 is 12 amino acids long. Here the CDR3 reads CAWSRTKETQYF. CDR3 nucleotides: TGTGCCTGGAGTCGAACTAAAGAGACCCAGTACTTC.

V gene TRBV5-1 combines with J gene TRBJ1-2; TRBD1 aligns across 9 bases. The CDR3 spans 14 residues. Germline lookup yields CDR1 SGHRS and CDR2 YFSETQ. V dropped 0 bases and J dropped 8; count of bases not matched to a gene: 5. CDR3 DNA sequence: TGCGCCAGCAGCTTGGGGGACAGGGTGGGAGGCTACACCTTC. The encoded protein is CASSLGDRVGGYTF.

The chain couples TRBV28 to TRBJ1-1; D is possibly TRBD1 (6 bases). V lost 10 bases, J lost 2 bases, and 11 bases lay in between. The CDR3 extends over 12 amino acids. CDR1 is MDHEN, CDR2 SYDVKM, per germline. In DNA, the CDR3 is TGTGCCACCGGGGACACTAACACTGAAGCTTTCTTT. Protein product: CATGDTNTEAFF.

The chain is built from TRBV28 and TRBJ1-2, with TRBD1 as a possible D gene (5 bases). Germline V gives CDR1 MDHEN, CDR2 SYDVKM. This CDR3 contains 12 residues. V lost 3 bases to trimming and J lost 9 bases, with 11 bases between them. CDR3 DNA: TGTGCCAGCAGTTTGGCCGCAGGGAGCTACACCTTC. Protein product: CASSLAAGSYTF.

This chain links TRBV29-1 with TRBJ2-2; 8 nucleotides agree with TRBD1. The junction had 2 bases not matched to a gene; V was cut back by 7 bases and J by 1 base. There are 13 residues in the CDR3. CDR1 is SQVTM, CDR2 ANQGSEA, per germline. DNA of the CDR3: TGCAGCGGCGACAGGGGGAACACCGGGGAGCTGTTTTTT. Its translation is CSGDRGNTGELFF.

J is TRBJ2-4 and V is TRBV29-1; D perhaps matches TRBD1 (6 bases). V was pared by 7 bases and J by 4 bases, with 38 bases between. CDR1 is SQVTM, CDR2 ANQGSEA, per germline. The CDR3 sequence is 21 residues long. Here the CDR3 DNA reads TGCAGCGCCAACCCCGAGCTTGGGGGCGAGACAATTAGCGCCGATAAAAACATTCAGTACTTC. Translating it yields CSANPELGGETISADKNIQYF.

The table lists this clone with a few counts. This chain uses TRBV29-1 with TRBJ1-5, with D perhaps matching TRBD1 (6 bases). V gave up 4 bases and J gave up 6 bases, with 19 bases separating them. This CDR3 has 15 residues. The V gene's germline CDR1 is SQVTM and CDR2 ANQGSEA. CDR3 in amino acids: CSVALGPGAGQPQHF. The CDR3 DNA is TGCAGCGTTGCCCTAGGTCCAGGGGCGGGTCAGCCCCAGCATTTT.

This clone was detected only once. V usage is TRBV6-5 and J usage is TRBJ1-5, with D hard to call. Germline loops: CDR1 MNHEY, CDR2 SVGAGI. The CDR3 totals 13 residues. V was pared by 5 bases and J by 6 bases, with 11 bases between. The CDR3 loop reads CASSRSSGQPQHF. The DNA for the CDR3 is TGTGCCAGCAGTCGATCCTCAGGTCAGCCCCAGCATTTT.

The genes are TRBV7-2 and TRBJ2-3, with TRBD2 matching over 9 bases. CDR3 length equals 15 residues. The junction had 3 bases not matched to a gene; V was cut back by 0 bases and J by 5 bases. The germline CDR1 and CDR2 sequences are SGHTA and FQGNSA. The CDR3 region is CASSLAGRGGDTQYF. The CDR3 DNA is TGTGCCAGCAGCTTAGCGGGGCGGGGGGGAGATACGCAGTATTTT.

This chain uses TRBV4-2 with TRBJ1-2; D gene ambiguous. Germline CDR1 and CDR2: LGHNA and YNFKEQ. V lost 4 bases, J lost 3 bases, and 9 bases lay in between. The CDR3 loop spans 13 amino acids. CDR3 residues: CASSPLGHYGYTF. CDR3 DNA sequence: TGTGCCAGCAGCCCCTTGGGCCACTATGGCTACACCTTC.

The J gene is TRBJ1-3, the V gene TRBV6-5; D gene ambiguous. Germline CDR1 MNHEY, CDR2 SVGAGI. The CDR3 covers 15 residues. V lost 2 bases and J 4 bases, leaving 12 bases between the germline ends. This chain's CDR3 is CASSYQRLGGNTIYF. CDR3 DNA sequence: TGTGCCAGCAGTTACCAAAGGTTGGGCGGAAACACCATATATTTT.

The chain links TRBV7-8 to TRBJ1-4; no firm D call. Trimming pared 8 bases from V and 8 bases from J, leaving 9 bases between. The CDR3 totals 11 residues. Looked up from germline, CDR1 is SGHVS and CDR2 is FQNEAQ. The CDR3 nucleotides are TGTGCCAGCTCCAATCGGGAAAAACTGTTTTTT. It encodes CASSNREKLFF.

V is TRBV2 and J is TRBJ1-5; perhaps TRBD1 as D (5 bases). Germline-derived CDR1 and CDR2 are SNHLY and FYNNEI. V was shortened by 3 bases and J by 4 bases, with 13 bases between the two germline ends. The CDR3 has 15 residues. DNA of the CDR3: TGTGCCAGCAGTGAGGGGCCGGGTAAGAATCAGCCCCAGCATTTT. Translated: CASSEGPGKNQPQHF. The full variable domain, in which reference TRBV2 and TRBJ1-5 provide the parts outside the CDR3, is EPEVTQTPSHQVTQMGQEVILRCVPISNHLYFYWYRQILGQKVEFLVSFYNNEISEKSEIFDDQFSVERPDGSNFTLKIRSTKLEDSAMYFCASSEGPGKNQPQHFGDGTRLSIL.

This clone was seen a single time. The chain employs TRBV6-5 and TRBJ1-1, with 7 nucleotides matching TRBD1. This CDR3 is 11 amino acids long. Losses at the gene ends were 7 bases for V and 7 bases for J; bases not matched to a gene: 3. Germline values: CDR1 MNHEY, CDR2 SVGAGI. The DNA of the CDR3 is TGTGCCAGCAACCAGGGGGTTGAAGCTTTCTTT. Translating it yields CASNQGVEAFF.

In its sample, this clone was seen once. The CDR3: CASSPFLAGRNEKLFF. For the CDR3, the DNA is TGTGCCAGCAGCCCGTTCCTGGCAGGGCGTAATGAAAAACTGTTTTTT. The chain uses TRBV4-2 and TRBJ1-4; D is possibly TRBD1 (5 bases). V dropped 4 bases and J dropped 4 bases, with 16 bases sitting between them. This CDR3 spans 16 amino acids. Germline V gene sequence: CDR1 LGHNA, CDR2 YNFKEQ.

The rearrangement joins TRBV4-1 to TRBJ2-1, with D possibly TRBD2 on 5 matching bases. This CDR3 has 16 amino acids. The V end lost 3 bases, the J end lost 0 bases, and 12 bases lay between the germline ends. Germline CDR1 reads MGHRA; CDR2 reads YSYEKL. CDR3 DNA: TGCGCCAGCAGCCAGAGGAGCGGTAGCTCCTACAATGAGCAGTTCTTC. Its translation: CASSQRSGSSYNEQFF.

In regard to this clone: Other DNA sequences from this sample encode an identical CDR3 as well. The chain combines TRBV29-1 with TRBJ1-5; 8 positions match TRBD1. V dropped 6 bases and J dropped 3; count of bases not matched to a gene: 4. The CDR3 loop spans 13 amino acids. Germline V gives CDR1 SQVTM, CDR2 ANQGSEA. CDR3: CSVWTGSNQPQHF. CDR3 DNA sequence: TGCAGCGTATGGACAGGGTCCAATCAGCCCCAGCATTTT.

For the CDR3, the DNA is TGTGCCACCCTACGGGCAGGGTATGGCTACACCTTC. Its translation is CATLRAGYGYTF. The genes are TRBV6-5 and TRBJ1-2, with TRBD1 as a possible D gene (5 bases). This CDR3 is 12 amino acids long. The ends were cut back, 10 bases at V and 5 bases at J, with 14 bases in the middle. Germline loops: CDR1 MNHEY, CDR2 SVGAGI.

CDR3 sequence (DNA): TGTGCCAGCAGCTTAGGTCAGGGGTCCGACGAGCAGTACTTC. Its protein is CASSLGQGSDEQYF. V gene TRBV7-9 combines with J gene TRBJ2-7, with D possibly being TRBD1 (6 bases). The CDR3 is made up of 14 amino acids. V lost 1 base and J lost 5, with 12 bases in between. Germline V gives CDR1 SEHNR, CDR2 FQNEAQ (reference sequence).

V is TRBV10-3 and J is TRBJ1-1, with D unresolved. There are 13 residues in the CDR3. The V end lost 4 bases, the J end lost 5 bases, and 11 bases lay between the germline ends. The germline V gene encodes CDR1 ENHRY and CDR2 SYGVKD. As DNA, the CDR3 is TGTGCCATCAGTGTTGGCCCCATGACTGAAGCTTTCTTT. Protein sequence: CAISVGPMTEAFF.

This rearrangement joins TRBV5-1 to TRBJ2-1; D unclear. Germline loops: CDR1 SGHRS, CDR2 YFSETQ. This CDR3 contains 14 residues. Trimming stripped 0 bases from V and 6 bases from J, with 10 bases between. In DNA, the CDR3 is TGCGCCAGCAGCTTGGTCTCCCGGGTCAATGAGCAGTTCTTC. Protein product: CASSLVSRVNEQFF.

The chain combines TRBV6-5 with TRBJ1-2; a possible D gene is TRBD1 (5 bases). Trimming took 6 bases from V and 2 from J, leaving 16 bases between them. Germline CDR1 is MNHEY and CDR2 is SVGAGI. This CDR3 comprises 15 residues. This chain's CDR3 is CASSSILDTNYGYTF. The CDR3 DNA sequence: TGTGCCAGCAGCTCCATTCTGGACACGAACTATGGCTACACCTTC.

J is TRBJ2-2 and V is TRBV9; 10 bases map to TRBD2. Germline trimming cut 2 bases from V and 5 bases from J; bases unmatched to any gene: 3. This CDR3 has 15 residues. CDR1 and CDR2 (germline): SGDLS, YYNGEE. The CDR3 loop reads CASSVSGRSTGELFF. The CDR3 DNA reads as TGTGCCAGCAGCGTTAGCGGGAGGTCGACCGGGGAGCTGTTTTTT.

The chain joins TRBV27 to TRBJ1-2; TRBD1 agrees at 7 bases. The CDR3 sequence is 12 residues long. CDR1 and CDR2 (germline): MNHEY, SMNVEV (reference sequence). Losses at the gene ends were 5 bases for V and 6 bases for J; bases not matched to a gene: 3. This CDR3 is CASSTTGHGYTF. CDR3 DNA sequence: TGTGCCAGCAGTACGACAGGGCATGGCTACACCTTC.

CDR3 loop: CASSEALQGDGPGDGYTF. The CDR3, as DNA: TGTGCCAGCAGTGAAGCGCTTCAGGGGGACGGCCCCGGGGATGGCTACACCTTC. V is TRBV2 and J is TRBJ1-2, with TRBD1 matching over 7 bases. Trimming cost V 0 bases and J 6 bases; bases outside gene matches: 16. The CDR3 length is 18 residues. The germline V gene has CDR1 SNHLY and CDR2 FYNNEI.